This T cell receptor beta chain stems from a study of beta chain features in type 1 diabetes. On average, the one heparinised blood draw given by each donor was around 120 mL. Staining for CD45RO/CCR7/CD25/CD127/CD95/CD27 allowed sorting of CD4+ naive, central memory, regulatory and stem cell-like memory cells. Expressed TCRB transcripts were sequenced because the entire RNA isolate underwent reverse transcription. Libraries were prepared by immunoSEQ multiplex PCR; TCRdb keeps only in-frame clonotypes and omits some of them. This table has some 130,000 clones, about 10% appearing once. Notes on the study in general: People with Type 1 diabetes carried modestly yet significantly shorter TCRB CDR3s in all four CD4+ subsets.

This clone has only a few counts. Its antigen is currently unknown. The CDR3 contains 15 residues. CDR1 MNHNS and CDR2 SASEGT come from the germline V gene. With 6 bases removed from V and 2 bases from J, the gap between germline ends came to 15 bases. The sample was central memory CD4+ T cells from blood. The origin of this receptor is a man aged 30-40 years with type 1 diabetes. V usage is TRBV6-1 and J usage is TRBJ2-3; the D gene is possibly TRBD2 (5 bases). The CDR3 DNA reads TGTGCCAGCAGGCCGCGGTCGGAGGTCACAGATACGCAGTATTTT. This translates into CASRPRSEVTDTQYF.